The 27 T cell receptor beta chains below all came from one sample that was sequenced in a study of T-cell memory formation after mild COVID-19. TCRdb reprocessed the 5' RACE reads via MiXCR and lists one record per CDR3 protein. The sample records more than 350,000 distinct CDR3 sequences, under 25% being singletons. Sequenced sample: PBMCs or a T cell subset sorted from them (not recorded which). The receptors shown here come from an adult woman who had mild COVID-19 (a few samples of this study predate the infection). Cell type and time point are not known.

This clonotype was seen only a few times. This rearrangement joins TRBV5-1 to TRBJ1-2; D is possibly TRBD1 (5 bases). Germline lookup yields CDR1 SGHRS and CDR2 YFSETQ. The CDR3 spans 16 residues. Between the trimmed V and J ends, which lost 0 bases and 2 bases, there was a span of 14 bases. Here the CDR3 DNA reads TGCGCCAGCAGCTTGGCAGCGGGTCAGGGCAACTATGGCTACACCTTC. Its protein product is CASSLAAGQGNYGYTF.

This clonotype has only a few counts. The rearrangement uses TRBV3-1 and TRBJ1-1; possible D gene TRBD1, 6 bases. Trimming stripped 7 bases from V and 0 bases from J, with 12 bases between. The germline V gene encodes CDR1 LGHDT and CDR2 YNNKEL (reference sequence). This CDR3 is built from 14 residues. CDR3 in DNA: TGTGCCAGCAACTCGGGACACATGAACACTGAAGCTTTCTTT. Translation gives CASNSGHMNTEAFF.

This clonotype was seen a handful of times. The chain has TRBV24-1 and TRBJ2-1, with no clear D. The germline CDR1 and CDR2 sequences are KGHDR and SFDVKD. Deletions cut 5 bases from V and 4 bases from J, with 2 bases between. The CDR3 covers 11 residues. The CDR3 here is CATSAYNEQFF. CDR3 DNA: TGTGCCACCAGTGCTTACAATGAGCAGTTCTTC.

The rearrangement uses TRBV15 and TRBJ2-5; 9 bases line up with TRBD1. CDR3 size: 14 residues. Trimming took 5 bases from V and 2 from J; bases not matched to a gene: 3. Germline-derived CDR1 and CDR2 are LNHNV and YYDKDF (reference sequence). The CDR3 spells CATSRDRGQETQYF. As DNA, the CDR3 is TGTGCCACCAGCCGCGACAGGGGGCAAGAGACCCAGTACTTC.

The rearrangement uses TRBV11-2 and TRBJ2-3; D may be TRBD1 (7 bases). The CDR3 is made up of 16 amino acids. The germline V gene has CDR1 SGHAT and CDR2 FQNNGV. Between the trimmed V and J ends, which lost 1 base and 1 base, there was a span of 12 bases. The CDR3 reads CASSLVRRGGTDTQYF. The DNA for the CDR3 is TGTGCCAGCAGCTTAGTTCGCAGGGGGGGCACAGATACGCAGTATTTT. Drawing the rest from reference TRBV11-2 and TRBJ2-3, the complete variable domain is EAGVAQSPRYKIIEKRQSVAFWCNPISGHATLYWYQQILGQGPKLLIQFQNNGVVDDSQLPKDRFSAERLKGVDSTLKIQPAKLEDSAVYLCASSLVRRGGTDTQYFGPGTRLTVL.

The J gene is TRBJ1-1, the V gene TRBV4-2; 7 bases are shared with TRBD1. The V and J ends lost 1 base and 7 bases, in that order; junction bases with no gene match: 9. Germline loops: CDR1 LGHNA, CDR2 YNFKEQ. The CDR3 length is 15 residues. The CDR3 coding sequence is TGTGCCAGCAGCCAAGTGATACAGGGGTATGGTGAAGCTTTCTTT. This codes for CASSQVIQGYGEAFF.

This clonotype occurred once. The chain combines TRBV7-9 with TRBJ2-2; 11 positions agree with TRBD2. This CDR3 contains 17 residues. Germline CDR1 is SEHNR and CDR2 is FQNEAQ (reference sequence). V shed 4 bases, J shed 4 bases, and the junction held 8 bases outside the gene matches. This chain's CDR3 is CASSSPRLAGGTGELFF. The DNA for the CDR3 is TGTGCCAGCAGCTCTCCCCGGCTAGCGGGAGGCACCGGGGAGCTGTTTTTT.

This chain joins TRBV4-1 and TRBJ2-1; 9 bases align to TRBD2. The V and J ends lost 0 bases and 4 bases, in that order; junction bases with no gene match: 4. Germline CDR1 and CDR2: MGHRA and YSYEKL. CDR3 size: 16 residues. CDR3 amino acids: CASSQEWSGGYNEQFF. CDR3 nucleotide sequence: TGCGCCAGCAGCCAAGAGTGGAGCGGGGGGTACAATGAGCAGTTCTTC.

The V gene is TRBV7-2, the J gene TRBJ1-2; D is perhaps TRBD1 (5 bases). The CDR3 runs 15 residues. Per the germline V gene, CDR1 is SGHTA and CDR2 is FQGNSA. Trimming stripped 2 bases from V and 3 bases from J, with 13 bases between. The CDR3 sequence is CASSLSRQLYYGYTF. The CDR3 nucleotides are TGTGCCAGCAGCTTAAGCAGACAGCTATACTATGGCTACACCTTC.

The sample holds a few counts of this clonotype. The CDR3 is CSANRGSSGYTF. In DNA form, the CDR3 reads TGCAGTGCTAACAGGGGATCGAGTGGCTACACCTTC. This chain connects TRBV20-1 to TRBJ1-2, with 7 nucleotides matching TRBD1. The V gene end was trimmed by 4 bases and the J gene end by 7 bases; junction bases not matched to a gene: 6. Germline lookup yields CDR1 DFQATT and CDR2 SNEGSKA (reference sequence). The CDR3 covers 12 residues.

This rearrangement joins TRBV14 to TRBJ1-1; perhaps TRBD1 as D (5 bases). CDR3 size: 15 residues. In germline, CDR1 is SGHDN, CDR2 FVKESK. The V end was cut by 1 base, the J end by 4 bases, with 13 bases between. CDR3 sequence: CASSQVGGWSTEAFF. The CDR3 DNA sequence: TGTGCCAGCAGCCAAGTGGGGGGATGGTCCACTGAAGCTTTCTTT.

The CDR3 nucleotides are TGTGCCAGTAGTCCAACCTCTCGGGGGCCCCTCCCGTTCAATGAGCAGTTCTTC. Translating gives CASSPTSRGPLPFNEQFF. This chain uses TRBV19 with TRBJ2-1; D could derive from TRBD1 or TRBD2 (6 bases each). V lost 5 bases, J lost 6 bases, and 26 bases lay in between. Germline assignment: CDR1 LNHDA and CDR2 SQIVND (reference sequence). The CDR3 runs to 18 residues.

This clonotype was counted a few times. This rearrangement joins TRBV7-9 to TRBJ2-7; D unresolved. Germline lookup yields CDR1 SEHNR and CDR2 FQNEAQ (reference sequence). Trimming removed 5 bases at V and 0 bases at J, with 11 bases between. The CDR3 spans 14 residues. CDR3 amino acids: CASSTTESSYEQYF. CDR3 coding DNA: TGTGCCAGCAGCACAACGGAAAGCTCCTACGAGCAGTACTTC.

This chain links TRBV7-2 with TRBJ2-1; TRBD2 might be the D (5 bases). The ends were cut back, 4 bases at V and 0 bases at J, with 25 bases in the middle. Germline V CDR1 and CDR2: SGHTA, FQGNSA. CDR3 length: 20 residues. CDR3: CASSSPGIHRAASSYNEQFF. The DNA of the CDR3 is TGTGCCAGCAGCTCCCCCGGGATCCACAGAGCGGCGAGCTCCTACAATGAGCAGTTCTTC.

In its sample, this clonotype was seen a few times. The chain recombines TRBV6-1 with TRBJ2-7; 7 bases map to TRBD2. Germline loops: CDR1 MNHNS, CDR2 SASEGT. The junction had 10 bases not matched to a gene; V was cut back by 5 bases and J by 0 bases. The CDR3 totals 16 residues. In DNA form, the CDR3 reads TGTGCCAGCAGTTCCCGCGGGGGTAAAGGCTCCTACGAGCAGTACTTC. It encodes CASSSRGGKGSYEQYF.

V usage is TRBV15 and J usage is TRBJ1-2; D is possibly TRBD1 (6 bases). The V gene lost 3 bases and the J gene lost 5 bases, with 19 bases spanning the gap. This CDR3 region has 16 residues. Germline V gene lookup returns CDR1 LNHNV and CDR2 YYDKDF (reference sequence). CDR3 nucleotide sequence: TGTGCCACCAGCAGTTCCCCTGGGGTGCAGGGGTATGGCTACACCTTC. Its protein product is CATSSSPGVQGYGYTF.

This sequence joins TRBV29-1 and TRBJ2-3, with 11 nucleotides matching TRBD2. There are 15 residues in the CDR3. The ends lost 7 bases at V and 0 bases at J; junction bases unmatched: 6. Per the germline V gene, CDR1 is SQVTM and CDR2 is ANQGSEA. Here the CDR3 reads CSASGGSSSTDTQYF. The CDR3 DNA reads as TGCAGCGCTAGCGGGGGGTCCTCTAGCACAGATACGCAGTATTTT.

This clonotype was detected a few times. The chain employs TRBV6-4 and TRBJ2-3; TRBD2 matches 8 bases. In germline, CDR1 is MRHNA, CDR2 SNTAGT. V lost 6 bases, J lost 4 bases, and 3 bases stayed unmatched. This CDR3 has 13 residues. CDR3 sequence (DNA): TGTGCCAGCAGCGGGGGGGACCCAGATACGCAGTATTTT. Translated: CASSGGDPDTQYF.

This clonotype was seen more than once but under ten times. The chain is built from TRBV5-1 and TRBJ2-5; 13 positions match TRBD2. V trimming: 1 base; J trimming: 5 bases; junction bases outside the gene matches: 2. CDR3 length: 15 residues. Germline V CDR1 and CDR2: SGHRS, YFSETQ. The CDR3 reads CASSLTSGGAETQYF. CDR3 coding DNA: TGCGCCAGCAGCTTGACTAGCGGGGGGGCCGAGACCCAGTACTTC.

This clonotype was detected a few times. V gene TRBV4-1 combines with J gene TRBJ2-3; no reliable D call. This CDR3 comprises 15 residues. V was cut by 7 bases and J by 2 bases, with 16 bases left in between. Looked up from germline, CDR1 is MGHRA and CDR2 is YSYEKL. This CDR3 is CASTPTFSFTDTQYF. The DNA of the CDR3 is TGCGCCAGCACTCCGACCTTCTCATTCACAGATACGCAGTATTTT.

This clonotype has just a few counts. The rearrangement joins TRBV25-1 to TRBJ2-2, with a tentative D call TRBD2 (5 bases). V shed 4 bases and J shed 7 bases, with 13 bases lying between them. Germline lookup yields CDR1 MGHDK and CDR2 SYGVNS. There are 14 residues in the CDR3. CDR3 sequence (DNA): TGTGCCAGCAGTGTCGGGGAGTGGGACGGGGAGCTGTTTTTT. Translation gives CASSVGEWDGELFF.

This clonotype was recorded at least ten times. The chain uses TRBV20-1 and TRBJ2-7; D might be TRBD1 or TRBD2, each matching 6 bases. Germline values: CDR1 DFQATT, CDR2 SNEGSKA (reference sequence). V was shortened by 6 bases and J by 0 bases, with 15 bases between the two germline ends. This CDR3 contains 14 residues. CDR3 protein: CSAQGGLGSYEQYF. The CDR3, as DNA: TGCAGTGCCCAAGGGGGGTTGGGCTCCTACGAGCAGTACTTC.

In this sample, this clonotype turned up a few times. This rearrangement joins TRBV15 to TRBJ2-7; D is unresolved. The CDR3 contains 12 residues. Trimming removed 4 bases from V and 2 bases from J, with 6 bases in between. CDR1 and CDR2 (germline): LNHNV, YYDKDF (reference sequence). CDR3 bases: TGTGCCACCAGCAACGGAGCCTACGAGCAGTACTTC. This gives the protein CATSNGAYEQYF.

V usage is TRBV2 and J usage is TRBJ2-2; the D is unclear. Trimming shortened V by 2 bases and J by 0 bases, and 10 bases separated the two germline ends. The CDR3 sequence is 16 residues long. Germline V lookup: CDR1 SNHLY, CDR2 FYNNEI. The CDR3 sequence: CASSERRPANTGELFF. The CDR3 nucleotides read TGTGCCAGCAGTGAACGAAGACCGGCGAACACCGGGGAGCTGTTTTTT.

This clonotype has just a few counts. The chain has TRBV6-2 or TRBV6-3 and TRBJ1-1; D gene uncertain. Germline V gene lookup returns CDR1 MNHEY and CDR2 SVGEGT. The length of the CDR3 is 14 residues. Trimming left V 7 bases short and J 0 bases short, with 12 bases between. CDR3 amino acids: CASTKGHLNTEAFF. CDR3 in DNA: TGTGCCAGCACCAAGGGTCACTTGAACACTGAAGCTTTCTTT.

J is TRBJ1-1 and V is TRBV18; 10 nucleotides align to TRBD1. The CDR3 spans 17 residues. V lost 2 bases and J lost 5; bases outside the gene matches: 11. The germline gives CDR1 KGHSH, CDR2 LQKENI. The CDR3 DNA sequence: TGTGCCAGCTCACCAACCCGGACAGGGGGGGGTGGGACTGAAGCTTTCTTT. It specifies CASSPTRTGGGGTEAFF. Full variable domain (remainder filled in from reference TRBV18 and TRBJ1-1): NAGVMQNPRHLVRRRGQEARLRCSPMKGHSHVYWYRQLPEEGLKFMVYLQKENIIDESGMPKERFSAEFPKEGPSILRIQQVVRGDSAAYFCASSPTRTGGGGTEAFFGQGTRLTVV.

This rearrangement joins TRBV11-1 to TRBJ2-7, with 7 bases lining up with TRBD2. Germline V gene data show CDR1 as SGHAT and CDR2 as FQDESV (reference sequence). Unmatched junction bases numbered 7, after V lost 5 bases and J lost 3 bases. The CDR3 is made up of 14 amino acids. CDR3 coding DNA: TGTGCCAGCAGCAAGAGCGGGGCTCTCTACGAGCAGTACTTC. Translation: CASSKSGALYEQYF.